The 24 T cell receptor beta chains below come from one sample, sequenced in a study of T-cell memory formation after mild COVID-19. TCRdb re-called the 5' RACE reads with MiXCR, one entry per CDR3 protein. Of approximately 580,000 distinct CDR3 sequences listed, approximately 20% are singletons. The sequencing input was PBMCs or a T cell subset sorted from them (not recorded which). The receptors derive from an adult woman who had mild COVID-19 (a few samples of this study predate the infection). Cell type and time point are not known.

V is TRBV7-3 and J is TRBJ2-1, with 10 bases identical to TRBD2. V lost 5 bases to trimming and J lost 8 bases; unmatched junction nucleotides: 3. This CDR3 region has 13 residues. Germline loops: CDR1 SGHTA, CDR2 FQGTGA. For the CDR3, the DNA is TGTGCCAGCAGCCAAGGACTAGCGGATGAGCAGTTCTTC. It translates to CASSQGLADEQFF.

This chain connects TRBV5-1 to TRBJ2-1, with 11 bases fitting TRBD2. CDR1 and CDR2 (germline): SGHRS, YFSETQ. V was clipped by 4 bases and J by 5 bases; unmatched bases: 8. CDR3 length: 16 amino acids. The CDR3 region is CASSVTGTSGNNEQFF. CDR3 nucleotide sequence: TGCGCCAGCAGCGTTACCGGGACTAGCGGAAACAATGAGCAGTTCTTC. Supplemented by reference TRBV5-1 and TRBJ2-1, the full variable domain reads KAGVTQTPRYLIKTRGQQVTLSCSPISGHRSVSWYQQTPGQGLQFLFEYFSETQRNKGNFPGRFSGRQFSNSRSEMNVSTLELGDSALYLCASSVTGTSGNNEQFFGPGTRLTVL.

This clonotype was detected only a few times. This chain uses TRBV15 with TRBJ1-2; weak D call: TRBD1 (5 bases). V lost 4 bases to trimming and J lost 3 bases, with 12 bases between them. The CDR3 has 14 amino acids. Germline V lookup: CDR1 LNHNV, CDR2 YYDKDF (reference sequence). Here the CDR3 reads CATSTGPGHYGYTF. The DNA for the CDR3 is TGTGCCACCAGCACAGGACCGGGACACTATGGCTACACCTTC.

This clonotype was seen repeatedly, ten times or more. Written as DNA, the CDR3 is TGTGCCAGCAGCTTAATCCAGGGCTACACCGGGGAGCTGTTTTTT. Amino acids: CASSLIQGYTGELFF. This chain joins TRBV7-3 and TRBJ2-2; the D gene is possibly TRBD1 (5 bases). Trimming left V 1 base short and J 3 bases short, with 9 bases between. Looked up from germline, CDR1 is SGHTA and CDR2 is FQGTGA. There are 15 residues in the CDR3.

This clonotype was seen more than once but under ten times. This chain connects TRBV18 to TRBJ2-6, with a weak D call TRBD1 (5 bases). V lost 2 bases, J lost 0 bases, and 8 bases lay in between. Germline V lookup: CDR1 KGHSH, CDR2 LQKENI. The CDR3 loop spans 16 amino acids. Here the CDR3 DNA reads TGTGCCAGCTCACCATCGGACATCTCTGGGGCCAACGTCCTGACTTTC. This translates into CASSPSDISGANVLTF.

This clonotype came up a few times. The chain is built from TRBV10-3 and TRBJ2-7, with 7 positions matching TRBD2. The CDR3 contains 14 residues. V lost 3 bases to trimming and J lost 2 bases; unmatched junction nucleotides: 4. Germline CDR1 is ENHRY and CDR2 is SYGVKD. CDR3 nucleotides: TGTGCCATCAGTGAAGAAGCGGGGACCTACGAGCAGTACTTC. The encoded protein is CAISEEAGTYEQYF.

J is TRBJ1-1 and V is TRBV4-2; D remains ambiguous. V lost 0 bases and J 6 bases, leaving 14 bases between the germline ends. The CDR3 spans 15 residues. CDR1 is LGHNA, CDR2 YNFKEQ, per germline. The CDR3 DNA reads TGTGCCAGCAGCCAAGAGGTAGTTCCTGGGGCTGAAGCTTTCTTT. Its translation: CASSQEVVPGAEAFF.

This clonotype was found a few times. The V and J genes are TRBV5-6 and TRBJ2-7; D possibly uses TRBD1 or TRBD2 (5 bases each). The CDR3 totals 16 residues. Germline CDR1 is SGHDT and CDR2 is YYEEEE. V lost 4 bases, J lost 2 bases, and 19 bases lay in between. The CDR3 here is CASSGDGLGRPYEQYF. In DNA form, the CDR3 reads TGTGCCAGCAGCGGAGACGGACTGGGACGGCCCTACGAGCAGTACTTC.

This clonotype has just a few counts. DNA for the CDR3: TGTGCCACCAACGGACCGGCTCGCAATGAGCAGTTCTTC. Residues: CATNGPARNEQFF. The chain is built from TRBV2 and TRBJ2-1; D gene uncertain. Germline V lookup: CDR1 SNHLY, CDR2 FYNNEI. This CDR3 region has 13 residues. Trimming left V 10 bases short and J 6 bases short, with 16 bases between.

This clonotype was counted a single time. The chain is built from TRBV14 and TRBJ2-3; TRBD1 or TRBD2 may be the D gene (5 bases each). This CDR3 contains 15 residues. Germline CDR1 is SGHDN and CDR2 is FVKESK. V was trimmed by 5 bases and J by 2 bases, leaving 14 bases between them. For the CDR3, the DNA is TGTGCCAGCAGCTCCCAGGCAGGGACCACAGATACGCAGTATTTT. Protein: CASSSQAGTTDTQYF.

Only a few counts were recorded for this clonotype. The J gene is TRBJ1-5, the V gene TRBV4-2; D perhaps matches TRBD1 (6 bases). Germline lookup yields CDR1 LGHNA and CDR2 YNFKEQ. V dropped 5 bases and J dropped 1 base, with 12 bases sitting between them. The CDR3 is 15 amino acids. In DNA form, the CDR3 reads TGTGCCAGCAGCTTCATGGACAGCAGCAATCAGCCCCAGCATTTT. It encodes CASSFMDSSNQPQHF.

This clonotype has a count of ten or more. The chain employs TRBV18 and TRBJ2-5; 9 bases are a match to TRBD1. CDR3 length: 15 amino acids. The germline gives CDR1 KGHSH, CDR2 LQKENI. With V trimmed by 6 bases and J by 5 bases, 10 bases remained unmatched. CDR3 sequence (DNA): TGTGCCAGCTCGCGAGGACAGGGGATTGGGGAGACCCAGTACTTC. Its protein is CASSRGQGIGETQYF.

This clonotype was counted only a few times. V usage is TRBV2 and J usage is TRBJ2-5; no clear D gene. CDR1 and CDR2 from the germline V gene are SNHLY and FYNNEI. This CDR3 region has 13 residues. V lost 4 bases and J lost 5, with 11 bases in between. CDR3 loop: CASSVLVFETQYF. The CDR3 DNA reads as TGTGCCAGCAGTGTGTTAGTATTCGAGACCCAGTACTTC.

The CDR3 sequence is CASSQCAGGNEKLFF. The CDR3 DNA follows: TGCGCCAGCAGTCAATGTGCGGGTGGTAATGAAAAACTGTTTTTT. This chain uses TRBV23-1 with TRBJ1-4; D gene unclear. TRBV23-1 is filed as an ORF, its function uncertain. CDR3 size: 15 residues. Trimming pared 1 base from V and 4 bases from J, leaving 10 bases between.

The CDR3 DNA follows: TGTGCCATCGACAGGGCGGTTACCGGGGAGCTGTTTTTT. Translation gives CAIDRAVTGELFF. V usage is TRBV12-3 or TRBV12-4 and J usage is TRBJ2-2; the match to TRBD1 covers 7 bases. The CDR3 consists of 13 residues. The trim removed 10 bases at V and 5 bases at J, leaving 7 bases unmatched.

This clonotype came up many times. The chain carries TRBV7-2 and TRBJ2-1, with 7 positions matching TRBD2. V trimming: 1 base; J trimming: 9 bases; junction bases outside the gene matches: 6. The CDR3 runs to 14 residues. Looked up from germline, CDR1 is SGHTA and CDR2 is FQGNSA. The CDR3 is CASSLGLANFEQFF. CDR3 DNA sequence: TGTGCCAGCAGCTTAGGACTAGCTAATTTTGAGCAGTTCTTC. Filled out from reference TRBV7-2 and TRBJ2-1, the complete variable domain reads GAGVSQSPSNKVTEKGKDVELRCDPISGHTALYWYRQSLGQGLEFLIYFQGNSAPDKSGLPSDRFSAERTGGSVSTLTIQRTQQEDSAVYLCASSLGLANFEQFFGPGTRLTVL.

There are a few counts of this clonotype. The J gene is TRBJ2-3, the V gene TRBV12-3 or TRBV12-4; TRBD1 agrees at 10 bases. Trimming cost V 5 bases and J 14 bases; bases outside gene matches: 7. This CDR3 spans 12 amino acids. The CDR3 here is CASSPPGQGTYF. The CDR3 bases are TGTGCCAGCAGTCCGCCGGGACAGGGGACGTATTTT.

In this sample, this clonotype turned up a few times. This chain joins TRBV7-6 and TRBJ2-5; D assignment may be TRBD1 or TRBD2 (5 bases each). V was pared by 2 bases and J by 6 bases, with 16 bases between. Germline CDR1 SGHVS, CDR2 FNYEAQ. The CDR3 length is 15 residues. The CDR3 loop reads CASSLPTVRGKTQYF. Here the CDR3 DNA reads TGTGCCAGCAGCTTACCGACAGTGAGGGGCAAGACCCAGTACTTC.

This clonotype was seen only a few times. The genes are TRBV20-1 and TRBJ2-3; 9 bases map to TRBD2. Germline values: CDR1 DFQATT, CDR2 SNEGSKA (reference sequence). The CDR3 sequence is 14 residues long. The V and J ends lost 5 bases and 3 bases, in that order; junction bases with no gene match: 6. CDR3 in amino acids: CSAETSGPTDTQYF. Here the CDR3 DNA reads TGCAGTGCTGAAACTAGCGGGCCGACAGATACGCAGTATTTT.

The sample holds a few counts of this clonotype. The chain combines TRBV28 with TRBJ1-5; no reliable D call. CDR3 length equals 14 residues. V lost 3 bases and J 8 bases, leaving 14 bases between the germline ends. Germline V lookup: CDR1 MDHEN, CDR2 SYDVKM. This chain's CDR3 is CASSLAVMIKPQHF. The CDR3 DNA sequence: TGTGCCAGCAGTTTGGCGGTGATGATAAAGCCCCAGCATTTT.

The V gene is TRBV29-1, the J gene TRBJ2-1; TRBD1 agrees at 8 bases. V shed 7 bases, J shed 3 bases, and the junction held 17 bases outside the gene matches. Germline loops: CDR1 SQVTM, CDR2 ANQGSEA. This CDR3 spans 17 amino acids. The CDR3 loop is CSGRTGIWTGHYNEQFF. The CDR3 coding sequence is TGCAGCGGCCGGACAGGGATATGGACAGGACACTACAATGAGCAGTTCTTC.

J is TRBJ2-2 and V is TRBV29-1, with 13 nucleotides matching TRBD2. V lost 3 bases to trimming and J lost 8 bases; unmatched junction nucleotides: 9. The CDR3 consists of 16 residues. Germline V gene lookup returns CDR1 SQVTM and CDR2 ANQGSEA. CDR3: CSVDSGLAGEVGELFF. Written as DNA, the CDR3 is TGCAGCGTTGACTCCGGACTAGCGGGAGAAGTGGGGGAGCTGTTTTTT.

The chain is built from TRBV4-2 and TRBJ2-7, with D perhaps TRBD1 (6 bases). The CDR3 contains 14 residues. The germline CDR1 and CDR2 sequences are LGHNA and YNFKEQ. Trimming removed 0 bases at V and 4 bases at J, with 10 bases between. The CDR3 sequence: CASSQESQGYEQYF. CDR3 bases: TGTGCCAGCAGCCAAGAGTCACAGGGTTACGAGCAGTACTTC.

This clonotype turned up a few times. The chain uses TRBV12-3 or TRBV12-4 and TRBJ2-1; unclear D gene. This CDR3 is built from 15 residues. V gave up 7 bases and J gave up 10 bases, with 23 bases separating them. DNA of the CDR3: TGTGCCAGCACCACCCTGGACGGGCCCACAGCGGAGCAGTTCTTC. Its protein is CASTTLDGPTAEQFF.